This TCR beta chain is from a study of blood T cell repertoires in COVID-19. Study context: The cDNA or gDNA used as material had been derived from T cells, B-cell-depleted T cells, or PBMCs.

Authors' data handling: Amplification of reference gene primers provided the estimated nucleated cell counts. TCRdb keeps only in-frame clones here, not all; method: immunoSEQ multiplex PCR. For V, J and clone size, that table is used; D and trimming come from the DNA. The sample consists of some 420,000 clones, approximately 92% of them appearing once. Clinical history as reported by participants underpinned cohort assignment. The CDR3 spans 14 residues. J lost 4 bases, V lost 3 bases, and 2 bases had no gene match. The germline gives CDR1 KGHDR, CDR2 SFDVKD. V usage is TRBV24-1 and J usage is TRBJ2-3; TRBD2 aligns across 8 bases. The TCR sequence derives from a man aged 25 to 40 who had recovered from COVID-19. Sample: PBMCs or T cells enriched from blood (not recorded which). The CDR3 DNA sequence: TGTGCCACCAGTGATACGGGAGGGGCAGATACGCAGTATTTT. As protein: CATSDTGGADTQYF.